The 28 T cell receptor beta chains below were found in one sample sequenced in a study of blood T cells in healthy people across ages. Primers used in a second PCR of roughly 6 to 12 cycles were a sample-barcoded 5' primer and a J-beta primer mix. In TCRdb, the 5' RACE reads were re-called with MiXCR into one record per CDR3 protein. The table lists approximately 800,000 distinct CDR3 sequences, about 46% of them singletons. Specimen: blood. The receptors originated from a man older than 75 in good health.

This clonotype was seen a few times. The chain recombines TRBV2 with TRBJ2-1; the D is unclear. Germline V gene lookup returns CDR1 SNHLY and CDR2 FYNNEI. This CDR3 contains 15 residues. Trimming stripped 7 bases from V and 0 bases from J, with 13 bases between. The CDR3 coding sequence is TGTGCCAGCAACAACCGCCTTAGCTCCTACAATGAGCAGTTCTTC. It is translated as CASNNRLSSYNEQFF.

V and J are TRBV5-1 and TRBJ2-3; possibly TRBD2 for D (5 bases). The CDR3 extends over 14 amino acids. The V end lost 1 base, the J end lost 4 bases, and 10 bases lay between the germline ends. Germline CDR1 and CDR2: SGHRS and YFSETQ. The DNA of the CDR3 is TGCGCCAGCAGCTTGCCTAGCTCAGCAGATACGCAGTATTTT. Translating it yields CASSLPSSADTQYF. The whole variable domain, filled in from reference TRBV5-1 and TRBJ2-3, reads KAGVTQTPRYLIKTRGQQVTLSCSPISGHRSVSWYQQTPGQGLQFLFEYFSETQRNKGNFPGRFSGRQFSNSRSEMNVSTLELGDSALYLCASSLPSSADTQYFGPGTRLTVL.

The chain carries TRBV9 and TRBJ2-1; D may match TRBD1 or TRBD2 (5 bases each). The J call is in doubt because the DNA end fits TRBJ2-7 better. Germline V gene data show CDR1 as SGDLS and CDR2 as YYNGEE. The CDR3 sequence is 15 residues long. The chain's CDR3 is CASSVEGPDYNEQYF. CDR3 in DNA: TGTGCCAGCAGCGTAGAGGGACCAGACTACAATGAGCAGTACTTC.

With respect to this clonotype: The junction does not match germline at one end; this may be a read error. The J gene is TRBJ2-4, the V gene TRBV5-1, with D perhaps TRBD2 (6 bases). TRBJ2-7 matches the DNA end more closely, so the J call is doubtful. The CDR3 runs 14 residues. CDR1 is SGHRS, CDR2 YFSETQ, per germline. For the CDR3, the DNA is TGCGTCAGCAGCTCCGGGGGACCAGCGGACGAGCAGTACTTC. Amino acids: CVSSSGGPADEQYF.

This clonotype occurred a few times. This sequence joins TRBV5-1 and TRBJ2-7, with 11 bases aligning to TRBD2. Germline CDR1 reads SGHRS; CDR2 reads YFSETQ. The CDR3 contains 17 residues. V lost 3 bases, J lost 0 bases, and 8 bases stayed unmatched. CDR3 sequence reads: CASSWGLGLADSYEQYF. DNA for the CDR3: TGCGCCAGCAGCTGGGGTTTGGGACTAGCGGACTCCTACGAGCAGTACTTC. Supplemented by reference TRBV5-1 and TRBJ2-7, the full variable domain reads KAGVTQTPRYLIKTRGQQVTLSCSPISGHRSVSWYQQTPGQGLQFLFEYFSETQRNKGNFPGRFSGRQFSNSRSEMNVSTLELGDSALYLCASSWGLGLADSYEQYFGPGTRLTVT.

This clonotype was picked up one time. Sequence at one end of the junction differs from germline and may be a read error. This chain links TRBV20-1 with TRBJ2-3; 11 nucleotides agree with TRBD2. This CDR3 region has 18 residues. Germline V gene sequence: CDR1 DFQATT, CDR2 SNEGSKA (reference sequence). CDR3 DNA sequence: TGCAGTGCTAGGAGGATCCCGACTAGCGGGACTCCCCCGGATATGCAGTATTTT. This encodes CSARRIPTSGTPPDMQYF.

The rearrangement joins TRBV20-1 to TRBJ2-1; 8 bases align to TRBD1. From germline, CDR1 is DFQATT and CDR2 SNEGSKA (reference sequence). J gave up 4 bases and V 0 bases, and 5 bases lay outside the gene matches. CDR3 length: 15 residues. CDR3 in DNA: TGCAGTGCTAGAGATCCCAGGGGGCCTTACAATGAGCAGTTCTTC. It yields the protein CSARDPRGPYNEQFF.

CDR3 residues: CASTPDAGGSNTGELFF. In DNA form, the CDR3 reads TGTGCCAGCACCCCGGACGCGGGCGGGTCCAACACCGGGGAGCTGTTTTTT. The chain couples TRBV12-3 or TRBV12-4 to TRBJ2-2, with D possibly TRBD2 on 5 matching bases. V gave up 7 bases and J gave up 2 bases, with 20 bases separating them. This CDR3 region has 17 residues.

A word on this clonotype: A read error may produce the germline difference seen at one junction end. The rearrangement joins TRBV7-2 to TRBJ2-3, with D unclear. The CDR3 sequence is 15 residues long. Germline V gives CDR1 SGHTA, CDR2 FQGNSA. CDR3 sequence (DNA): TGTGCCAACAGCTTAGTGGCGAGTAGCACAGATACGCAGTATTTT. Protein sequence: CANSLVASSTDTQYF.

Regarding this clonotype: A read error may be the cause here, since a much bigger clone is one base away. V usage is TRBV20-1 and J usage is TRBJ2-7; 8 bases line up with TRBD1. Trimming took 2 bases from V and 2 from J; bases not matched to a gene: 5. Germline assignment: CDR1 DFQATT and CDR2 SNEGSKA (reference sequence). The CDR3 spans 14 residues. The CDR3 DNA follows: TGCAGTGCTAGACCCGGGACAGGAGCCTACGAGCAGTACTTC. This translates into CSARPGTGAYEQYF.

The chain links TRBV10-3 to TRBJ2-1, with a tentative D call TRBD2 (7 bases). V dropped 8 bases and J dropped 0 bases, with 17 bases sitting between them. This CDR3 contains 16 residues. Germline lookup yields CDR1 ENHRY and CDR2 SYGVKD. The CDR3 DNA follows: TGTGCCATCTGTGGGGGGGCAGGAGTCTCCTACAATGAGCAGTTCTTC. Protein sequence: CAICGGAGVSYNEQFF.

The chain couples TRBV12-3 or TRBV12-4 to TRBJ2-7; D not resolved. The CDR3 runs to 12 residues. The germline V and J ends were trimmed by 3 bases and 7 bases, with 10 bases remaining between them. CDR3 protein: CASSFVVNEQYF. The CDR3, as DNA: TGTGCCAGCAGTTTTGTGGTGAATGAGCAGTACTTC.

This chain uses TRBV28 with TRBJ2-5; D gene unclear. The germline gives CDR1 MDHEN, CDR2 SYDVKM. Trimming shortened V by 4 bases and J by 4 bases, and 13 bases separated the two germline ends. CDR3 length equals 14 residues. The CDR3 protein is CASSSIKLGETQYF. Written as DNA, the CDR3 is TGTGCCAGCAGTTCTATTAAGTTGGGAGAGACCCAGTACTTC.

This clonotype was counted a few times. This chain connects TRBV7-8 to TRBJ2-7; no firm D call. Germline V CDR1 and CDR2: SGHVS, FQNEAQ. V gave up 2 bases and J gave up 6 bases, with 8 bases separating them. CDR3 length: 12 residues. Here the CDR3 DNA reads TGTGCCAGCAGCTTACGAATTGGCGAGCAGTACTTC. Translation gives CASSLRIGEQYF.

This clonotype was found a few times. V gene TRBV7-2 combines with J gene TRBJ2-4, with TRBD1 matching over 9 bases. After removal of 1 base from V and 3 bases from J, the junction contained 4 bases not matched to a gene. Germline V gene lookup returns CDR1 SGHTA and CDR2 FQGNSA. CDR3 length: 16 amino acids. CDR3 in amino acids: CASSLDDRGIKNIQYF. CDR3 DNA: TGTGCCAGCAGCTTAGACGACAGGGGGATCAAAAACATTCAGTACTTC.

The V call is TRBV5-1, the J call TRBJ2-7; D uncertain. CDR3 length: 14 amino acids. Germline V gene lookup returns CDR1 SGHRS and CDR2 YFSETQ. V shed 2 bases and J shed 0 bases, with 9 bases lying between them. The DNA for the CDR3 is TGCGCCAGCAGCTTAGGTATTTCCTCCTACGAGCAGTACTTC. Encoded protein: CASSLGISSYEQYF. Filled out from reference TRBV5-1 and TRBJ2-7, the complete variable domain reads KAGVTQTPRYLIKTRGQQVTLSCSPISGHRSVSWYQQTPGQGLQFLFEYFSETQRNKGNFPGRFSGRQFSNSRSEMNVSTLELGDSALYLCASSLGISSYEQYFGPGTRLTVT.

This clonotype was seen only a few times. The DNA of the CDR3 is TGCGCCAGCAGCTTGTTCGGACCGTCCAGCACAGATACGCAGTATTTT. Translated: CASSLFGPSSTDTQYF. The chain has TRBV5-1 and TRBJ2-3; D gene uncertain. The CDR3 has 16 residues. Trimming left V 1 base short and J 0 bases short, with 12 bases between. CDR1 is SGHRS, CDR2 YFSETQ, per germline.

In this sample, this clonotype turned up a few times. V and J are TRBV28 and TRBJ2-3, with 10 bases fitting TRBD2. The CDR3 consists of 16 residues. CDR1 and CDR2 from the germline V gene are MDHEN and SYDVKM. V shed 6 bases, J shed 5 bases, and the junction held 11 bases outside the gene matches. CDR3 residues: CASSDSGLAGVDTQYF. The CDR3 DNA is TGTGCCAGCAGCGACTCAGGTCTAGCGGGAGTAGATACGCAGTATTTT.

This chain links TRBV3-1 with TRBJ2-7; 11 bases match TRBD2. TRBJ2-5 matches the DNA end more closely, so the J call is doubtful. Per the germline V gene, CDR1 is LGHDT and CDR2 is YNNKEL (reference sequence). This CDR3 has 17 residues. The CDR3 loop is CASSQDWLAGGKETQYF. The CDR3 nucleotides are TGTGCCAGCAGCCAAGATTGGCTAGCGGGAGGTAAAGAGACCCAGTACTTC.

This clonotype was detected only a few times. The chain couples TRBV7-2 to TRBJ2-5; no clear D gene. CDR3 size: 14 residues. Trimming took off 0 bases at V and 2 bases at J, with 7 bases between the two ends. Germline CDR1 SGHTA, CDR2 FQGNSA. CDR3 sequence reads: CASSLALGQETQYF. In nucleotides, the CDR3 is TGTGCCAGCAGCTTAGCTCTGGGGCAAGAGACCCAGTACTTC.

This clonotype has only a few counts. This chain links TRBV3-1 with TRBJ2-5, with TRBD2 matching 9 bases. The CDR3 runs to 16 residues. Germline V gene sequence: CDR1 LGHDT, CDR2 YNNKEL (reference sequence). V shed 1 base and J 4 bases; nucleotides not matched to a gene: 7. The CDR3 DNA follows: TGTGCCAGCAGCCAAGTGGCTAGCGGGAACCGAGAGACCCAGTACTTC. It codes for CASSQVASGNRETQYF.

Only a few counts were recorded for this clonotype. The chain joins TRBV12-3 or TRBV12-4 to TRBJ1-2, with TRBD1 matching over 7 bases. The V and J ends lost 6 bases and 8 bases, in that order; junction bases with no gene match: 15. This CDR3 has 15 residues. CDR3 loop: CASSPGQDRTGGYTF. As DNA, the CDR3 is TGTGCCAGCAGCCCCGGACAGGACAGAACGGGGGGCTACACCTTC.

This clonotype was counted only a few times. V is TRBV5-1 and J is TRBJ2-4; D unresolved. CDR1 and CDR2 from the germline V gene are SGHRS and YFSETQ. Trimming removed 1 base at V and 0 bases at J, with 5 bases between. The CDR3 has 14 amino acids. Written as DNA, the CDR3 is TGCGCCAGCAGCTTGAGTGTAGCCAAAAACATTCAGTACTTC. This encodes CASSLSVAKNIQYF.

On this clonotype: One end of the junction does not line up with germline, which may come from a read error. The chain carries TRBV20-1 and TRBJ2-2; D possibly corresponds to TRBD2 (6 bases). The CDR3 runs to 14 residues. Germline V gene sequence: CDR1 DFQATT, CDR2 SNEGSKA (reference sequence). CDR3 region: CSASGGLNTGEPFF. The DNA for the CDR3 is TGCAGTGCTAGCGGGGGACTGAACACCGGGGAGCCGTTTTTT.

The V call is TRBV12-3 or TRBV12-4, the J call TRBJ1-1, with D hard to call. This CDR3 comprises 12 residues. Trimming took off 0 bases at V and 3 bases at J, with 2 bases between the two ends. The CDR3 sequence is CASSLAHTEAFF. CDR3 in DNA: TGTGCCAGCAGTTTAGCACACACTGAAGCTTTCTTT.

The chain recombines TRBV28 with TRBJ2-7, with 8 bases fitting TRBD1. This CDR3 has 14 amino acids. The V segment lost 5 bases and the J segment 4 bases; nucleotides outside the gene matches: 7. The germline gives CDR1 MDHEN, CDR2 SYDVKM. Here the CDR3 DNA reads TGTGCCAGCAGTGCTCCGGGACAGGTGTACGAGCAGTACTTC. Translating gives CASSAPGQVYEQYF.

This clonotype was seen just once. The rearrangement uses TRBV7-9 and TRBJ1-5; 9 bases match TRBD1. Germline V gives CDR1 SEHNR, CDR2 FQNEAQ (reference sequence). The CDR3 is 15 residues long. V dropped 6 bases and J dropped 4; count of bases not matched to a gene: 7. As DNA, the CDR3 is TGTGCCAGCAGGGACGGGACAGGGATAAATCAGCCCCAGCATTTT. Translated, it gives CASRDGTGINQPQHF. The full variable domain, its missing parts supplied by reference TRBV7-9 and TRBJ1-5, is DTGVSQNPRHKITKRGQNVTFRCDPISEHNRLYWYRQTLGQGPEFLTYFQNEAQLEKSRLLSDRFSAERPKGSFSTLEIQRTEQGDSAMYLCASRDGTGINQPQHFGDGTRLSIL.

This clonotype was observed at least ten times. The rearrangement uses TRBV7-2 and TRBJ2-3; D tentatively fits TRBD1 or TRBD2 (5 bases each). V was cut by 2 bases and J by 0 bases, with 12 bases left in between. In germline, CDR1 is SGHTA, CDR2 FQGNSA. The CDR3 runs 16 residues. The CDR3 is CASSLYGGTSTDTQYF. CDR3 coding DNA: TGTGCCAGCAGCTTATATGGGGGAACTAGCACAGATACGCAGTATTTT.